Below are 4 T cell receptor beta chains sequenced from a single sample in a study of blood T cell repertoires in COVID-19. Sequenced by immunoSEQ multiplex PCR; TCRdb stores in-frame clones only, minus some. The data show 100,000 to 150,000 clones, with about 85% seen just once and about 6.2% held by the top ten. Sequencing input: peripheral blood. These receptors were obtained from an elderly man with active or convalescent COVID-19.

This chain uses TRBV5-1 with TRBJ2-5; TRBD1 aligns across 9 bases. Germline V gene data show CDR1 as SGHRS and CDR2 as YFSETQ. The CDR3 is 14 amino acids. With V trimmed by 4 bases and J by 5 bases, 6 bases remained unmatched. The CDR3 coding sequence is TGCGCCAGCAGCGCGGGACAGGGAGGCGAGACCCAGTACTTC. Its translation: CASSAGQGGETQYF.

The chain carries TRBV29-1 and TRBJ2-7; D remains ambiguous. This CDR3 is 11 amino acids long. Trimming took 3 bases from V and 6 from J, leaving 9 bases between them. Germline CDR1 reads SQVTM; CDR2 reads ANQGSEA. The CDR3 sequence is CSVDAVGEQYF. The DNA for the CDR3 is TGCAGCGTTGATGCGGTGGGCGAGCAGTACTTC.

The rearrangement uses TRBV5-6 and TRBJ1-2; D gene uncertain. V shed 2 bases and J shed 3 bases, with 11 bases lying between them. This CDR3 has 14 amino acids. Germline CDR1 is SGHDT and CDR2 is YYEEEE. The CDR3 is CASSFRGSDYGYTF. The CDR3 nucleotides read TGTGCCAGCAGCTTCCGAGGGTCGGACTATGGCTACACCTTC. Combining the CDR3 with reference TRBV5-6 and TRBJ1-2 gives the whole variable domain DAGVTQSPTHLIKTRGQQVTLRCSPKSGHDTVSWYQQALGQGPQFIFQYYEEEERQRGNFPDRFSGHQFPNYSSELNVNALLLGDSALYLCASSFRGSDYGYTFGSGTRLTVV.

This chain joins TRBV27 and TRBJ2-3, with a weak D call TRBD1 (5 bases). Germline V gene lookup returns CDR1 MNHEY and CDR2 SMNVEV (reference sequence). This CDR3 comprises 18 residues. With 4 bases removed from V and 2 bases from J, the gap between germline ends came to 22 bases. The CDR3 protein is CASSSYPADKENTDTQYF. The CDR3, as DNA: TGTGCCAGCAGTTCATACCCCGCGGACAAGGAAAACACAGATACGCAGTATTTT.